The TCR beta chain described here comes from a study of blood T cell repertoires in COVID-19. Study-level background: Acute-phase and convalescent COVID-19 samples originated in the United States, Italy and Spain. T cells, B-cell-depleted T cells, or PBMCs supplied cDNA or gDNA.

Study processing details: For nucleated cells, counts were estimated from reference gene primer amplification. Data came from immunoSEQ multiplex PCR; TCRdb stores just in-frame clones and leaves some out. That table gives V, J and clone size, and the DNA gave D and trimming. This sample has 200,000 or so clones, with about 82% found just once. This sequence originates from a woman between 25 and 40 years old with acute or convalescent COVID-19. Sequencing used peripheral blood.

CDR3 protein: CASSLAIGAEETQYF. The CDR3 DNA sequence: TGCGCCAGCAGCTTGGCCATAGGAGCCGAAGAGACCCAGTACTTC. The rearrangement uses TRBV5-1 and TRBJ2-5; D ambiguous. Trimming cost V 0 bases and J 3 bases, with 12 bases left between them. Germline V gene lookup returns CDR1 SGHRS and CDR2 YFSETQ. CDR3 size: 15 residues.